Described below is a single T cell receptor (beta chain) sequence and its context. The sample belongs to a study of blood T cell repertoires in COVID-19. Original methodology: By means of reference gene primer amplification, nucleated cell counts were estimated. Repertoires were generated with immunoSEQ multiplex PCR, while TCRdb's copy carries only in-frame clones and drops some. V and J calls and clone size come straight from that table; D and trimming were deduced from the DNA. The table includes 100,000 to 140,000 clones, roughly 80% detected once. This receptor was taken from a human donor in a cohort sampled during active COVID-19. Sequenced: peripheral blood.

The CDR3 region is CASSLGATASTDTQYF. CDR3 DNA: TGCGCCAGCAGCTTGGGGGCTACTGCTAGCACAGATACGCAGTATTTT. The chain couples TRBV5-1 to TRBJ2-3, with D uncertain. Germline values: CDR1 SGHRS, CDR2 YFSETQ. The CDR3 has 16 residues. Trimming removed 0 bases at V and 0 bases at J, with 11 bases between.